This T cell receptor (beta chain) was sequenced during a study of human T cells and chemical hapten exposure. Study details: DPC at 2% was the sensitizing agent, placed on around 2 cm by around 2 cm of upper inner arm skin.

TCRdb re-called the RACE reads through MiXCR, storing one row per CDR3 protein. The sample contains around 120,000 distinct CDR3 sequences, roughly 12% of which appear only once. This clonotype was detected ten times or more. This CDR3 spans 16 amino acids. The V segment lost 3 bases and the J segment 6 bases; nucleotides outside the gene matches: 13. Germline values: CDR1 KGHDR, CDR2 SFDVKD. Indicated time point: patch test 1, 2 weeks after DPC sensitization. Noted treatment: therapeutic diphenylcyclopropenone sensitization with weekly scalp DPC. Source: whole blood, taken in connection with sensitization to the hapten diphenylcyclopropenone (DPC). This receptor was obtained from a woman aged 50 to 65 with alopecia areata. Some clones in this sample may be carry-over from other donors' samples. The chain combines TRBV24-1 with TRBJ2-7, with TRBD1 identical over 7 bases. In nucleotides, the CDR3 is TGTGCCACCAGTGATCGTACCGGGACAGTGAAAGGCGAGCAGTACTTC. Protein: CATSDRTGTVKGEQYF.